The 30 T cell receptor beta chains presented below share a single source sample, sequenced in a study of control samples from healthy donors and cancer patients. Sequencing was performed with immunoSEQ multiplex PCR; in TCRdb, only in-frame clones are kept and a portion is missing. The table lists approximately 170,000 clones, more than 90% of them singletons. The specimen was blood. All receptors come from a man younger than 40 in good health.

The chain combines TRBV5-4 with TRBJ2-5; the match to TRBD1 covers 8 bases. CDR1 is SGHNT, CDR2 YYREEE, per germline (reference sequence). The CDR3 spans 14 residues. V was pared by 1 base and J by 3 bases, with 2 bases of the junction left unmatched. The CDR3 DNA reads as TGTGCCAGCAGCTTGACAGGGGGAAAAGAGACCCAGTACTTC. Encoded protein: CASSLTGGKETQYF.

The CDR3 here is CASSLLRSGDLETQYF. The CDR3 bases are TGTGCCAGTAGCCTACTGAGGAGCGGGGATCTAGAGACCCAGTACTTC. The chain links TRBV19 to TRBJ2-5; 7 bases agree with TRBD2. After removal of 6 bases from V and 4 bases from J, the junction contained 14 bases not matched to a gene. This CDR3 region has 16 residues. Germline V CDR1 and CDR2: LNHDA, SQIVND (reference sequence).

This clone was seen a handful of times. The rearrangement uses TRBV25-1 and TRBJ2-7, with 9 positions matching TRBD1. V was clipped by 6 bases and J by 5 bases; unmatched bases: 5. Per the germline V gene, CDR1 is MGHDK and CDR2 is SYGVNS. The CDR3 length is 13 residues. The CDR3 sequence: CASRGQGSDEQYF. The CDR3 DNA sequence: TGTGCCAGCAGGGGACAGGGTTCCGACGAGCAGTACTTC.

The J gene is TRBJ2-5, the V gene TRBV10-2, with D unresolved. The CDR3 is made up of 11 amino acids. CDR1 is WSHSY, CDR2 SAAADI, per germline. The germline V and J ends were trimmed by 2 bases and 4 bases, with 2 bases remaining between them. The CDR3 spells CASSERETQYF. CDR3 DNA: TGCGCCAGCAGTGAGCGAGAGACCCAGTACTTC.

This sequence joins TRBV7-9 and TRBJ1-2; D not certain. Germline values: CDR1 SEHNR, CDR2 FQNEAQ (reference sequence). CDR3 size: 14 residues. The V end was cut by 5 bases, the J end by 5 bases, with 15 bases between. The CDR3 DNA sequence: TGTGCCAGCAGCCTCTACCTCGACGATTATGGCTACACCTTC. It encodes CASSLYLDDYGYTF.

This chain connects TRBV15 to TRBJ2-3; 10 bases line up with TRBD2. V trimming: 0 bases; J trimming: 11 bases; junction bases outside the gene matches: 11. This CDR3 has 16 amino acids. Germline V gene lookup returns CDR1 LNHNV and CDR2 YYDKDF (reference sequence). The CDR3, as DNA: TGTGCCACCAGCAGAGATCTAGCGGGAGCAACTAACCAGCAGTATTTT. Its translation: CATSRDLAGATNQQYF.

The rearrangement joins TRBV28 to TRBJ2-7; D is unresolved. Germline V gene lookup returns CDR1 MDHEN and CDR2 SYDVKM. The CDR3 spans 13 residues. Trimming cost V 2 bases and J 1 base, with 6 bases left between them. CDR3 sequence reads: CASSLIGSYEQYF. The DNA for the CDR3 is TGTGCCAGCAGTTTAATAGGGTCCTACGAGCAGTACTTC.

Only one count was recorded for this clone. This chain uses TRBV11-3 with TRBJ1-4; D may be TRBD1 (5 bases). V lost 7 bases, J lost 6 bases, and 30 bases lay in between. This CDR3 comprises 19 residues. In germline, CDR1 is SGHNT, CDR2 YENEEA. The DNA for the CDR3 is TGTGCCAGCACCCATAAACCGGGGCCGTTATCCCGGGAAGATGAAAAACTGTTTTTT. It specifies CASTHKPGPLSREDEKLFF.

This clone was recorded once. This rearrangement joins TRBV19 to TRBJ2-1; D assignment may be TRBD1 or TRBD2 (7 bases each). V lost 7 bases to trimming and J lost 10 bases, with 17 bases between them. The CDR3 totals 13 residues. Germline V CDR1 and CDR2: LNHDA, SQIVND (reference sequence). The CDR3: CASTAAGGDEQFF. The CDR3 coding sequence is TGTGCCAGTACGGCGGCAGGGGGGGACGAGCAGTTCTTC.

The chain carries TRBV27 and TRBJ2-7, with 9 bases lining up with TRBD1. This CDR3 comprises 17 residues. CDR1 is MNHEY and CDR2 is SMNVEV in the germline V gene (reference sequence). Trimming at V came to 2 bases and at J to 3 bases, leaving 11 bases not matched to a gene. CDR3 sequence (DNA): TGTGCCAGCAGTTTAGACAGGGGGGGCCCCTCTTACTACGAGCAGTACTTC. Its translation is CASSLDRGGPSYYEQYF.

The chain recombines TRBV28 with TRBJ1-1; a possible D gene is TRBD1 (6 bases). CDR3 length equals 15 residues. Germline V CDR1 and CDR2: MDHEN, SYDVKM. Trimming stripped 6 bases from V and 0 bases from J, with 14 bases between. This CDR3 is CASRRLQGMNTEAFF. The CDR3 nucleotides read TGTGCCAGCAGACGCCTACAGGGCATGAACACTGAAGCTTTCTTT.

The V gene is TRBV10-3, the J gene TRBJ1-2; 7 nucleotides line up with TRBD1. The CDR3 is 12 residues long. Germline CDR1 and CDR2: ENHRY and SYGVKD. V trimming: 6 bases; J trimming: 13 bases; junction bases outside the gene matches: 11. CDR3 protein: CAIRAERGLGTF. DNA of the CDR3: TGTGCCATCAGAGCCGAAAGGGGGCTGGGCACCTTC.

This clone appeared a single time. The rearrangement links TRBV7-3 to TRBJ1-5; D ambiguous. CDR1 and CDR2 (germline): SGHTA, FQGTGA. The CDR3 is 15 amino acids. Trimming removed 1 base at V and 2 bases at J, with 9 bases between. CDR3: CASSLNGGRNQPQHF. The CDR3 coding sequence is TGTGCCAGCAGCTTAAACGGCGGGCGCAATCAGCCCCAGCATTTT.

The chain joins TRBV7-9 to TRBJ1-3; D remains ambiguous. The CDR3 length is 15 residues. V was pared by 1 base and J by 3 bases, with 10 bases between. Germline CDR1 and CDR2: SEHNR and FQNEAQ (reference sequence). The CDR3 sequence is CASSLGAESGNTIYF. The CDR3 nucleotides are TGTGCCAGCAGCTTAGGGGCAGAGAGTGGAAACACCATATATTTT.

This rearrangement joins TRBV24-1 to TRBJ1-2; 9 bases map to TRBD1. The V segment lost 1 base and the J segment 6 bases; nucleotides outside the gene matches: 5. CDR1 is KGHDR, CDR2 SFDVKD, per germline. The length of the CDR3 is 15 residues. The CDR3 here is CATSDLWTGVNGYTF. The CDR3 bases are TGTGCCACCAGTGATTTATGGACAGGGGTTAATGGCTACACCTTC.

The chain has TRBV7-3 and TRBJ1-1, with D possibly TRBD1 on 6 matching bases. Looked up from germline, CDR1 is SGHTA and CDR2 is FQGTGA. Trimming removed 2 bases from V and 10 bases from J, with 20 bases in between. CDR3 size: 15 residues. CDR3 DNA sequence: TGTGCCAGCAGCTTAGGGAAACGGGGGCTTGGGGGAGCTTTCTTT. This gives the protein CASSLGKRGLGGAFF.

The CDR3 DNA is TGCGCCAGCAGCTTGTTAGCTGTCCAAGAGACCCAGTACTTC. Protein sequence: CASSLLAVQETQYF. The rearrangement joins TRBV5-1 to TRBJ2-5, with unresolved D. This CDR3 has 14 amino acids. Between the trimmed V and J ends, which lost 1 base and 1 base, there was a span of 8 bases. The V gene's germline CDR1 is SGHRS and CDR2 YFSETQ.

The rearrangement uses TRBV2 and TRBJ2-2; TRBD1 matches 8 bases. Germline values: CDR1 SNHLY, CDR2 FYNNEI. V shed 3 bases and J 4 bases; nucleotides not matched to a gene: 7. The CDR3 totals 16 residues. Written as DNA, the CDR3 is TGTGCCAGCAGTGACAGGGGGCTGGGGGGCACCGGGGAGCTGTTTTTT. Its translation is CASSDRGLGGTGELFF.

The chain employs TRBV6-5 and TRBJ2-3; 8 positions agree with TRBD1. The V segment lost 6 bases and the J segment 1 base; nucleotides outside the gene matches: 6. This CDR3 comprises 15 residues. CDR1 MNHEY and CDR2 SVGAGI come from the germline V gene. DNA for the CDR3: TGTGCCAGCAGGACCGACAGGGGTCGCACAGATACGCAGTATTTT. Translated: CASRTDRGRTDTQYF.

Here the CDR3 reads CASSPRLDGSAFF. In DNA, the CDR3 is TGTGCCAGCAGTCCTAGGCTAGACGGTTCAGCTTTCTTT. The chain is built from TRBV2 and TRBJ1-1; unclear D gene. V was clipped by 5 bases and J by 10 bases, with 17 bases between them. Per germline, CDR1 SNHLY and CDR2 FYNNEI. The CDR3 has 13 amino acids.

The chain recombines TRBV11-2 with TRBJ1-4; no reliable D call. V lost 5 bases and J lost 0, with 4 bases in between. From germline, CDR1 is SGHAT and CDR2 FQNNGV. The length of the CDR3 is 13 residues. The CDR3 bases are TGTGCCAGCAGCCAATCAACTAATGAAAAACTGTTTTTT. Amino acids: CASSQSTNEKLFF. The variable domain in full, with the rest retrieved from reference TRBV11-2 and TRBJ1-4, is EAGVAQSPRYKIIEKRQSVAFWCNPISGHATLYWYQQILGQGPKLLIQFQNNGVVDDSQLPKDRFSAERLKGVDSTLKIQPAKLEDSAVYLCASSQSTNEKLFFGSGTQLSVL.

This clone was seen just once. The gene calls are TRBV10-3 and TRBJ2-5, with 9 nucleotides matching TRBD2. The germline V gene has CDR1 ENHRY and CDR2 SYGVKD. CDR3 size: 16 residues. V lost 4 bases to trimming and J lost 2 bases; unmatched junction nucleotides: 8. CDR3 coding DNA: TGTGCCATCAGTGGACGAGGACTAGCGAAACAAGAGACCCAGTACTTC. Translating it yields CAISGRGLAKQETQYF.

The chain carries TRBV5-1 and TRBJ1-1; D may be TRBD1 (5 bases). Per germline, CDR1 SGHRS and CDR2 YFSETQ. V lost 0 bases and J lost 4, with 10 bases in between. The CDR3 is 14 amino acids. CDR3 in amino acids: CASSLAVGATEAFF. CDR3 DNA: TGCGCCAGCAGCTTGGCCGTCGGGGCCACTGAAGCTTTCTTT.

This chain connects TRBV28 to TRBJ1-1; possible D gene TRBD1, 5 bases. The CDR3 has 15 residues. V dropped 3 bases and J dropped 3 bases, with 14 bases sitting between them. Per the germline V gene, CDR1 is MDHEN and CDR2 is SYDVKM. CDR3 bases: TGTGCCAGCAGTTTGGGAGACAGATACCACACTGAAGCTTTCTTT. Its protein product is CASSLGDRYHTEAFF.

V usage is TRBV5-1 and J usage is TRBJ2-2; 7 bases map to TRBD1. Germline CDR1 is SGHRS and CDR2 is YFSETQ. Trimming took 7 bases from V and 5 from J; bases not matched to a gene: 5. This CDR3 comprises 13 residues. CDR3 protein: CASQGDETGELFF. Here the CDR3 DNA reads TGCGCCAGCCAGGGGGATGAAACCGGGGAGCTGTTTTTT.

The V gene is TRBV6-5, the J gene TRBJ2-1; 10 bases line up with TRBD2. In germline, CDR1 is MNHEY, CDR2 SVGAGI. With 7 bases clipped from V and 9 bases from J, the junction kept 9 bases outside the gene matches. This CDR3 contains 14 residues. The CDR3 loop reads CASTSGTSDREQFF. The CDR3 coding sequence is TGTGCCAGCACTTCGGGGACTAGCGATCGTGAGCAGTTCTTC.

CDR3 DNA: TGTGCCTGGAGTCCCAGCGGGACATCCTACAATGAGCAGTTCTTC. The encoded protein is CAWSPSGTSYNEQFF. This chain joins TRBV30 and TRBJ2-1; weak D call: TRBD2 (7 bases). This CDR3 is built from 15 residues. Trimming pared 2 bases from V and 1 base from J, leaving 12 bases between. The germline V gene encodes CDR1 GTSNPN and CDR2 SVGIG (reference sequence).

V is TRBV2 and J is TRBJ2-5; TRBD2 matches at 8 bases. Germline V CDR1 and CDR2: SNHLY, FYNNEI. The V segment lost 7 bases and the J segment 3 bases; nucleotides outside the gene matches: 16. The CDR3 has 17 residues. Here the CDR3 DNA reads TGTGCCAGCAAGTATCGGACTAGCATGATTGGTGAAGAGACCCAGTACTTC. It encodes CASKYRTSMIGEETQYF.

The chain joins TRBV7-9 to TRBJ1-6; tentative D call: TRBD1 (6 bases). Germline V gene sequence: CDR1 SEHNR, CDR2 FQNEAQ (reference sequence). The germline V and J ends were trimmed by 2 bases and 10 bases, with 15 bases remaining between them. The CDR3 sequence is 15 residues long. The CDR3 region is CASSLHQGSLSPLHF. The CDR3 DNA reads as TGTGCCAGCAGCTTACATCAGGGGAGCCTCTCACCCCTCCACTTT.

With respect to this clone: An end of the junction differs from the germline gene, which may be a read error. The chain uses TRBV6-5 and TRBJ2-1, with 11 nucleotides matching TRBD2. The CDR3 is 13 amino acids. Germline V CDR1 and CDR2: MNHEY, SVGAGI. The CDR3 spells CASISGSGRVSIF. In DNA, the CDR3 is TGTGCCAGCATTTCGGGTAGCGGGAGGGTTTCGATCTTC.